This entry describes one T cell receptor (beta chain). The data were obtained in a study of shared clonotypes between healthy human individuals. There were only Caucasian adults among the donors, and all lived in Nashville, Tennessee. Assay execution took place at the deep level. It was across several immunoSEQ plates that each subset's genomic DNA was evenly split. PCR replicates performed on unsorted PBMC used roughly 320 ng DNA, approximately 33,000 T cell genomes. The data were produced by immunoSEQ multiplex PCR, yet TCRdb's version contains in-frame clones alone and is incomplete. The sample records about half a million clones, less than 85% being singletons. V gave up 1 base and J gave up 3 bases, with 13 bases separating them. This CDR3 has 17 amino acids. Germline CDR1 reads SGHTA; CDR2 reads FQGNSA.

Sequences were obtained from PBMCs. The chain joins TRBV7-2 to TRBJ2-6; maybe TRBD1 (5 bases). The origin of this receptor is a woman aged 40 to 50 in good health. Some clones in this sample may be carry-over from other donors' samples. In DNA form, the CDR3 reads TGTGCCAGCAGCTTAGGGTCGCAGGGTGGTGGGGCCAACGTCCTGACTTTC. Translation gives CASSLGSQGGGANVLTF.